A selection of T cell receptor beta chains follows, all from one sample in a study of shared clonotypes between healthy human individuals. TCRdb's table, derived via immunoSEQ multiplex PCR, lists solely in-frame clones and lacks some. Found here are around 2.5 million clones, roughly 93% of them singletons; the top ten hold 0.35% to 0.45%. The specimen sequenced was naive CD4+ T cells from PBMCs. Every receptor here comes from a man younger than 30 in good health. Some clones in this sample may be carry-over from other donors' samples. Both conserved end residues are part of each CDR3. D genes are given only for firm matches. Size tells how often a clone was seen (once, few, many) or the class of an expanded clone, and some rows leave it out.

d_gene	v_gene	abundance	j_gene	CDR3aa	CDR3nt
TRBD2	TRBV27	-	TRBJ2-5	CASSPGLAASTETQYF	TGTGCCAGCAGCCCGGGACTAGCGGCCTCCACTGAGACCCAGTACTTC
-	TRBV19	once	TRBJ2-6	CASSIELSAANVLTF	TGTGCCAGTAGTATAGAACTTTCTGCGGCCAACGTCCTGACTTTC
-	TRBV6-5	-	TRBJ2-3	CASSNRDTDTQYF	TGTGCCAGCAGTAATCGGGACACAGATACGCAGTATTTT
-	TRBV30	-	TRBJ2-1	CAWSRTRQDEQFF	TGTGCCTGGAGTCGCACTCGCCAAGATGAGCAGTTCTTC
-	TRBV5-1	-	TRBJ2-2	CASSLSSGQAGTGELFF	TGCGCCAGCAGCTTATCTAGCGGACAGGCAGGCACCGGGGAGCTGTTTTTT
-	TRBV5-1	-	TRBJ1-6	CASSLEDSQGGFNSPLHF	TGCGCCAGCAGCTTGGAAGATTCACAGGGCGGGTTTAATTCACCCCTCCACTTT
-	TRBV6-5	-	TRBJ2-4	CASTGGGTKNIQYF	TGTGCCAGCACAGGGGGGGGGACCAAAAACATTCAGTACTTC
-	TRBV29-1	-	TRBJ2-7	CSVEHVYEQYF	TGCAGCGTTGAACACGTCTACGAGCAGTACTTC
TRBD2	TRBV7-9	-	TRBJ2-4	CASSLREEGIQYF	TGTGCCAGCAGCCTCCGGGAGGAGGGCATTCAGTACTTC
TRBD1	TRBV29-1	-	TRBJ2-4	CSVGQGLAKNIQYF	TGCAGCGTCGGACAGGGCCTAGCCAAAAACATTCAGTACTTC
-	TRBV12-1	-	TRBJ2-7	CASSLTGGYEQYF	TGTGCCAGCAGCTTGACAGGGGGGTACGAGCAGTACTTC
-	TRBV19	-	TRBJ2-7	CASSINPTKAGSGEQYF	TGTGCCAGTAGTATAAACCCAACAAAGGCCGGGTCTGGGGAGCAGTACTTC
-	TRBV18	once	TRBJ1-1	CASSPQGVNTEAFF	TGTGCCAGCTCACCACAGGGGGTTAACACTGAAGCTTTCTTT
TRBD1	TRBV10-3	-	TRBJ1-2	CAISERDRGPSYTF	TGTGCCATCAGTGAGCGGGACAGGGGGCCAAGCTACACCTTC
-	TRBV2	-	TRBJ2-5	CASSEGLQETQYF	TGTGCCAGCAGTGAGGGTCTACAAGAGACCCAGTACTTC
-	TRBV5-8	-	TRBJ2-7	CASSHRQDGEQYF	TGTGCCAGCAGCCATCGACAGGACGGCGAGCAGTACTTC
-	TRBV25-1	-	TRBJ2-5	CASSEGQPQETQYF	TGTGCCAGCAGTGAAGGTCAGCCGCAAGAGACCCAGTACTTC
-	TRBV30	-	TRBJ1-3	CAWHTGTPGNTIYF	TGTGCCTGGCATACAGGGACGCCTGGAAACACCATATATTTT
TRBD2	TRBV7-2	once	TRBJ2-1	CASSPRRLAAYNEQFF	TGTGCCAGCAGCCCTCGCCGGCTAGCGGCATACAATGAGCAGTTCTTC
TRBD2	TRBV28	-	TRBJ2-7	CASSSGLAGVHEQYF	TGTGCCAGCAGTTCCGGACTAGCGGGAGTCCACGAGCAGTACTTC
TRBD1	TRBV5-1	-	TRBJ1-4	CASSLDRGNEKLFF	TGCGCCAGCAGCCTGGACAGGGGTAATGAAAAACTGTTTTTT
-	TRBV10-3	-	TRBJ2-3	CAITTDRYSTDTQYF	TGTGCCATCACCACCGACAGGTATAGCACAGATACGCAGTATTTT
-	TRBV2	once	TRBJ1-3	CASQTGQGNTIYF	TGTGCCAGTCAAACAGGGCAGGGAAACACCATATATTTT
TRBD2	TRBV6-4	-	TRBJ2-1	CASRTWTSRHNEQFF	TGTGCCAGCAGAACTTGGACTAGCCGACACAATGAGCAGTTCTTC
-	TRBV11-3	-	TRBJ2-2	CASSLTQDAGELFF	TGTGCCAGCAGCTTAACGCAGGACGCCGGGGAGCTGTTTTTT
TRBD2	TRBV6-5	-	TRBJ2-7	CASSPRGGGYEQYF	TGTGCCAGCAGTCCCCGGGGGGGCGGTTACGAGCAGTACTTC
-	TRBV9	-	TRBJ2-5	CASSVGWWETQYF	TGTGCCAGCAGCGTAGGGTGGTGGGAGACCCAGTACTTC
-	TRBV6-1	-	TRBJ1-1	CASSELSLLSTRAFF	TGTGCCAGCAGTGAATTGAGCTTATTGAGTACACGTGCTTTCTTT
-	TRBV28	-	TRBJ2-2	CASRKNQNTGELFF	TGTGCCAGCAGGAAAAACCAGAACACCGGGGAGCTGTTTTTT
-	TRBV5-5	-	TRBJ2-3	CASSSASTDTQYF	TGTGCCAGCAGCTCTGCTAGCACAGATACGCAGTATTTT